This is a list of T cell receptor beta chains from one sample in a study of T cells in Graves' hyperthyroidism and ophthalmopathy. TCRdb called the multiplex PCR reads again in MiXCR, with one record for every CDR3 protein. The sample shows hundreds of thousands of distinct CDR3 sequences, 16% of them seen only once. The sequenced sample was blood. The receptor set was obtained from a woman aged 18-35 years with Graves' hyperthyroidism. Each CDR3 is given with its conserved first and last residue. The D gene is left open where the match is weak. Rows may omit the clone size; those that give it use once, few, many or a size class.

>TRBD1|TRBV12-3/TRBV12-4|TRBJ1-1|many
CASSVGQGGTEAFF
TGTGCCAGCAGCGTAGGACAGGGGGGCACTGAAGCTTTCTTT
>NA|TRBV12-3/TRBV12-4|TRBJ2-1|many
CASSLLTSSGEQFF
TGTGCCAGCAGTTTATTGACTAGTTCAGGGGAGCAGTTCTTC
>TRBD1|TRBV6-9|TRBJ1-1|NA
CASSYSKRDRLLEAFF
TGTGCCAGCAGTTATTCCAAGCGGGACAGACTATTAGAAGCTTTCTTT
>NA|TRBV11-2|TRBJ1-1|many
CASTKTGLSKAFF
TGTGCCAGCACCAAGACAGGCCTGTCTAAAGCTTTCTTT
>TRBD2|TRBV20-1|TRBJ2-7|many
CSASKFNPILAGGSEQYF
TGCAGTGCCTCAAAGTTCAACCCAATACTAGCGGGAGGGAGTGAGCAGTACTTC
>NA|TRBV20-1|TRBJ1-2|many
CSAGREGGYTF
TGCAGTGCTGGTCGGGAGGGAGGCTACACCTTC
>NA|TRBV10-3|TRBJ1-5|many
CATRVVESGNQPQHF
TGTGCCACCCGGGTAGTTGAGTCAGGCAATCAGCCCCAGCATTTT
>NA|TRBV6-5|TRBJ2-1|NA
CASRHSLGYNEQFF
TGTGCCAGCAGACATTCCCTGGGCTACAATGAGCAGTTCTTC
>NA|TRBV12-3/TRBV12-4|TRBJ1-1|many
CASSLQTSTEAFF
TGTGCCAGCAGTTTACAGACCTCCACTGAAGCTTTCTTT
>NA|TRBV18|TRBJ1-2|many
CASSQGSATGYTF
TGTGCCAGCTCACAGGGTTCCGCAACTGGCTACACCTTC
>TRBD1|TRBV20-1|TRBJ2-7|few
CSASVVRGHYEQYF
TGCAGTGCTAGTGTTGTAAGGGGGCATTACGAGCAGTACTTC
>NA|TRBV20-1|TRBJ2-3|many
CSASRDFVPSTDTQYF
TGCAGTGCTAGTCGGGACTTCGTCCCTAGCACAGATACGCAGTATTTT
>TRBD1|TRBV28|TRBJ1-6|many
CASTLNDRGNSPLHF
TGTGCCAGCACCCTTAACGACAGGGGGAATTCACCCCTCCACTTT
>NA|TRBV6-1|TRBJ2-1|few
CASSAMTGRNEQFF
TGTGCCAGCAGTGCCATGACAGGGAGGAATGAGCAGTTCTTC
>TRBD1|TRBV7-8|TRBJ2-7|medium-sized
CASSPRDSSYEQYF
TGTGCCAGCAGCCCACGGGACAGCTCCTACGAGCAGTACTTC
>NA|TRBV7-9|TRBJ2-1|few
CASSLAGTINEQFF
TGTGCCAGCAGCTTAGCCGGGACAATCAATGAGCAGTTCTTC